This record looks at one TCR beta chain sequence and its context. Per the germline V gene, CDR1 is SNHLY and CDR2 is FYNNEI. V was clipped by 5 bases and J by 6 bases, with 17 bases between them. The CDR3 is made up of 15 amino acids. The method was immunoSEQ multiplex PCR; TCRdb's version includes in-frame clones alone and lacks a portion of them. Of around 97,000 clones listed, around 89% were seen once; the top ten hold 19%. The data were taken from a study of control samples from healthy donors and cancer patients. V gene TRBV2 combines with J gene TRBJ2-1; D tentatively reads TRBD1 or TRBD2 (6 bases each). The sequencing sample was made of PBMCs. This TCR was recovered from a man between 60 and 70 years old with lung cancer. For the CDR3, the DNA is TGTGCCAGCAGTACAACAGGGCGGAGGGTCAATGAGCAGTTCTTC. It is translated as CASSTTGRRVNEQFF.